The rows below give T cell receptor beta chains drawn from one sample of a study of cytomegalovirus exposure and HLA in healthy donors. Sequencing was performed with immunoSEQ multiplex PCR; in TCRdb, only in-frame clones are kept and a portion is missing. Of around 220,000 clones in the sample, nearly 80% are singletons; the top ten hold around 2%. Sequencing used PBMCs. These TCRs come from a man aged 18 to 35 in good health and CMV-seronegative. Each CDR3 is given without its conserved first and last residue. A D gene is named only where the DNA matches it firmly.

cdr3_length: 15; d_call: TRBD2; v_call: TRBV7-3; j_call: TRBJ2-2; cdr3_aa: ASSLTSGLAGTGELF
cdr3_length: 13; d_call: TRBD2; v_call: TRBV5-1; j_call: TRBJ2-7; cdr3_aa: ASSLGTSGSHEQY
cdr3_length: 11; d_call: TRBD1; v_call: TRBV9; j_call: TRBJ2-4; cdr3_aa: ASSVTGGNIQY
cdr3_length: 13; d_call: TRBD1; v_call: TRBV18; j_call: TRBJ1-1; cdr3_aa: ASSRDRGGNTEAF
cdr3_length: 13; d_call: .; v_call: TRBV5-1; j_call: TRBJ2-3; cdr3_aa: ASSLDSSSTDTQY
cdr3_length: 9; d_call: .; v_call: TRBV20-1; j_call: TRBJ1-2; cdr3_aa: SARDDGQNY
cdr3_length: 13; d_call: .; v_call: TRBV6-5; j_call: TRBJ2-7; cdr3_aa: ASSLSTVLAYEQY
cdr3_length: 15; d_call: TRBD1; v_call: TRBV19; j_call: TRBJ1-5; cdr3_aa: ASSIDRRQGYDQPQH
cdr3_length: 12; d_call: TRBD1; v_call: TRBV7-2; j_call: TRBJ2-5; cdr3_aa: ASSTRQGKETQY
cdr3_length: 14; d_call: TRBD2; v_call: TRBV6-6; j_call: TRBJ2-7; cdr3_aa: ASSFPSGRSLYEQY
cdr3_length: 13; d_call: .; v_call: TRBV6-5; j_call: TRBJ2-2; cdr3_aa: ASRPSTGNTGELF
cdr3_length: 9; d_call: .; v_call: TRBV7-2; j_call: TRBJ1-5; cdr3_aa: ASSSGWAQH
cdr3_length: 15; d_call: TRBD1; v_call: TRBV7-9; j_call: TRBJ1-1; cdr3_aa: ASSGTGEGPARTEAF
cdr3_length: 11; d_call: .; v_call: TRBV21-1; j_call: TRBJ2-7; cdr3_aa: AKYRLAGVGQY
cdr3_length: 13; d_call: .; v_call: TRBV21-1; j_call: TRBJ1-1; cdr3_aa: ASSSRKGPRGGAF
cdr3_length: 13; d_call: .; v_call: TRBV18; j_call: TRBJ2-1; cdr3_aa: ASSPFADSINEQF
cdr3_length: 13; d_call: .; v_call: TRBV11-1; j_call: TRBJ2-7; cdr3_aa: ASSLTGMGLYEQY
cdr3_length: 13; d_call: .; v_call: TRBV7-9; j_call: TRBJ1-4; cdr3_aa: ASSLAQGRGEKLF
cdr3_length: 13; d_call: .; v_call: TRBV11-2; j_call: TRBJ2-7; cdr3_aa: ASSVGRGRTYEQY
cdr3_length: 15; d_call: TRBD2; v_call: TRBV7-2; j_call: TRBJ2-3; cdr3_aa: ASSSKLAGDPTDTQY
cdr3_length: 14; d_call: TRBD1; v_call: TRBV27; j_call: TRBJ2-1; cdr3_aa: ASSLSRGPSYNEQF
cdr3_length: 14; d_call: TRBD2; v_call: TRBV7-2; j_call: TRBJ2-7; cdr3_aa: ASSLIGAGGSYEQY
cdr3_length: 13; d_call: TRBD1; v_call: TRBV18; j_call: TRBJ2-1; cdr3_aa: ASSPQTGDNNEQF
cdr3_length: 16; d_call: TRBD1; v_call: TRBV11-3; j_call: TRBJ1-1; cdr3_aa: ASRYRDRGLTMNTEAF
cdr3_length: 11; d_call: TRBD1; v_call: TRBV6-5; j_call: TRBJ1-2; cdr3_aa: ATYKTGGRGYT
cdr3_length: 9; d_call: TRBD1; v_call: TRBV27; j_call: TRBJ1-2; cdr3_aa: ASTGGNGYT
cdr3_length: 13; d_call: .; v_call: TRBV19; j_call: TRBJ1-4; cdr3_aa: ASSIGGTRREKLF
cdr3_length: 11; d_call: TRBD1; v_call: TRBV18; j_call: TRBJ1-1; cdr3_aa: ASSGQGTGEAF
cdr3_length: 11; d_call: .; v_call: TRBV5-8; j_call: TRBJ1-1; cdr3_aa: ASSLFRGSEAF
cdr3_length: 15; d_call: TRBD1; v_call: TRBV5-5; j_call: TRBJ1-3; cdr3_aa: ASSPTATGGTWNTIY
cdr3_length: 15; d_call: .; v_call: TRBV11-3; j_call: TRBJ1-1; cdr3_aa: ASSLEGEDRRWTEAF
cdr3_length: 12; d_call: TRBD1; v_call: TRBV30; j_call: TRBJ2-3; cdr3_aa: AWSGDRSPDTQY
cdr3_length: 13; d_call: TRBD1; v_call: TRBV10-3; j_call: .; cdr3_aa: AISDGTGLTYEQY
cdr3_length: 11; d_call: .; v_call: TRBV6-5; j_call: TRBJ2-1; cdr3_aa: ASSYRGQFEQF
cdr3_length: 12; d_call: .; v_call: TRBV7-8; j_call: TRBJ2-7; cdr3_aa: ASSFLQGSYEQY
cdr3_length: 12; d_call: TRBD1; v_call: TRBV28; j_call: TRBJ1-4; cdr3_aa: ASSRTGSREKLF
cdr3_length: 12; d_call: TRBD1; v_call: TRBV19; j_call: TRBJ2-3; cdr3_aa: ASSPGQAADTQY
cdr3_length: 14; d_call: TRBD2; v_call: TRBV7-6; j_call: TRBJ2-4; cdr3_aa: ASSLPSGDAKNIQY
cdr3_length: 13; d_call: .; v_call: TRBV30; j_call: TRBJ2-1; cdr3_aa: AFEVSGGLHNEQF
cdr3_length: 13; d_call: .; v_call: TRBV6-1; j_call: TRBJ2-3; cdr3_aa: ASSWAQDSTDTQY
cdr3_length: 14; d_call: TRBD1; v_call: TRBV18; j_call: TRBJ2-3; cdr3_aa: ASSPPGTGGLDTQY